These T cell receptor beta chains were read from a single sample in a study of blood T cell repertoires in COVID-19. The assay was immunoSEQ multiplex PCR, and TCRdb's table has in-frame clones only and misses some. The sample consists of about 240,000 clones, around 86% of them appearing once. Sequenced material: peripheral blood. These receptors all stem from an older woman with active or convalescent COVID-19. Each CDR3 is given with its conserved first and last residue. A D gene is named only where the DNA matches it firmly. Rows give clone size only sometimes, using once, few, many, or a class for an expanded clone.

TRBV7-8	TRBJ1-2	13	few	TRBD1	CASSLRTGGGYTF	TGTGCCAGCAGCCTGAGGACAGGTGGTGGCTACACCTTC
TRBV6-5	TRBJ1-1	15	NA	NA	CASSPTLGVYTEAFF	TGTGCCAGCAGTCCCACCCTTGGAGTTTACACTGAAGCTTTCTTT
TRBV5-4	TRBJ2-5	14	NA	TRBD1	CASSPDRGGETQYF	TGTGCCAGCAGCCCGGACAGGGGTGGAGAGACCCAGTACTTC
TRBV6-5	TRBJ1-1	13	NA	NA	CASSFRQGTEAFF	TGTGCCAGCAGTTTCCGTCAGGGGACTGAAGCTTTCTTT
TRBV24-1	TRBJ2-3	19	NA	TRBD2	CATSDPTVTSGGTTDTQYF	TGTGCCACCAGTGATCCGACCGTTACTAGCGGGGGAACCACAGATACGCAGTATTTT
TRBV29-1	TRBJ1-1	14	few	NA	CSVVGGLMNTEAFF	TGCAGCGTCGTGGGGGGACTAATGAACACTGAAGCTTTCTTT
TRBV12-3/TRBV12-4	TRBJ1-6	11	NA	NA	CASRLSSALHF	TGTGCCAGCAGACTTTCTTCGGCCCTCCACTTT
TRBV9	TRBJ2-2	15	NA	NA	CASSSEPGVAGELFF	TGTGCCAGCAGCTCAGAACCGGGGGTCGCCGGGGAGCTGTTTTTT
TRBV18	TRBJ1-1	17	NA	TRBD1	CASSPPRTGGVNTEAFF	TGTGCCAGCTCACCACCTCGGACAGGGGGGGTGAACACTGAAGCTTTCTTT
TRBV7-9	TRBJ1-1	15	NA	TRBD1	CASSSPGQGNTEAFF	TGTGCCAGCAGCTCACCGGGACAGGGGAACACTGAAGCTTTCTTT
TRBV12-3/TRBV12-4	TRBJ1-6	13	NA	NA	CASSLGPHSPLHF	TGTGCCAGCAGTTTAGGGCCGCATTCACCCCTCCACTTT
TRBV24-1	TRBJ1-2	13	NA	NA	CATSFGGTYGYTF	TGTGCCACCAGTTTTGGAGGGACCTATGGCTACACCTTC
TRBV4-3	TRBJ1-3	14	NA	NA	CASSRSGAGNTIYF	TGCGCCAGCAGCCGGTCAGGTGCTGGAAACACCATATATTTT
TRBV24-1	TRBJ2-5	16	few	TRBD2	CATSDLLSGGEETQYF	TGTGCCACCAGTGATTTGCTCAGCGGGGGGGAAGAGACCCAGTACTTC
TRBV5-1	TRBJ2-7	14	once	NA	CASSSQGGSYEQYF	TGCGCCAGCAGCAGTCAAGGAGGGTCCTACGAGCAGTACTTC
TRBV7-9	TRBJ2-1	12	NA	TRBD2	CASSYRGGEQFF	TGTGCCAGCAGCTACCGGGGGGGTGAGCAGTTCTTC
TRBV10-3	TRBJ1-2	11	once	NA	CAISDGNGYTF	TGTGCCATCAGCGACGGGAATGGCTACACCTTC
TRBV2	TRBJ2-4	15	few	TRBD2	CASGRGTSGGDIQYF	TGTGCCAGCGGTCGAGGGACTAGCGGGGGAGACATTCAGTACTTC
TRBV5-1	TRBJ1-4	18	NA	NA	CASSLVYQRHPSNEKLFF	TGCGCCAGCAGCTTGGTTTATCAGCGCCATCCCTCTAATGAAAAACTGTTTTTT
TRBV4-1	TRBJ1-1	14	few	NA	CASSRGDRPTEAFF	TGCGCCAGCAGCCGCGGAGACAGGCCCACTGAAGCTTTCTTT
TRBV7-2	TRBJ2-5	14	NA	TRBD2	CASSSGLAQETQYF	TGTGCCAGCAGTTCCGGACTAGCGCAAGAGACCCAGTACTTC
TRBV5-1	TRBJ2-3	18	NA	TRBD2	CASSPTGTSGPIPDTQYF	TGCGCCAGCAGCCCGACCGGGACTAGCGGTCCGATACCAGATACGCAGTATTTT
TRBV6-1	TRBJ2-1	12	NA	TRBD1	CASSENRDRQFF	TGTGCCAGCAGTGAGAACCGGGACAGGCAGTTCTTC
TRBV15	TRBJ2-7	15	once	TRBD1	CATSSPGQGSHEQYF	TGTGCCACCAGCAGTCCGGGACAGGGTTCCCACGAGCAGTACTTC
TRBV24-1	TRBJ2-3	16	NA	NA	CATSDRREGGRDTQYF	TGTGCCACCAGTGATAGGAGGGAGGGGGGCAGAGATACGCAGTATTTT
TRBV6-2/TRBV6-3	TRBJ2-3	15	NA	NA	CASSYTPRDQDTQYF	TGTGCCAGCAGTTACACCCCCCGAGATCAAGATACGCAGTATTTT
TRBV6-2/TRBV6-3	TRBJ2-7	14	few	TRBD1	CASSDRDSTYEQYF	TGTGCCAGCAGCGACCGGGACAGCACCTACGAGCAGTACTTC
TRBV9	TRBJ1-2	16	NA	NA	CASSVDDSVFNYGYTF	TGTGCCAGCAGCGTAGATGACAGCGTTTTTAACTATGGCTACACCTTC
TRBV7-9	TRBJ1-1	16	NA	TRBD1	CASSLPGGGMNTEAFF	TGTGCCAGCAGCCTACCAGGGGGCGGAATGAACACTGAAGCTTTCTTT
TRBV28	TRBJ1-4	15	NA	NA	CATNHPREIREKLFF	TGTGCCACGAACCACCCTCGGGAAATCCGAGAAAAACTGTTTTTT
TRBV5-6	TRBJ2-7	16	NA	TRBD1	CASSSLRDRASGEQYF	TGTGCCAGCAGCTCTCTTAGGGACAGGGCTTCGGGCGAGCAGTACTTC
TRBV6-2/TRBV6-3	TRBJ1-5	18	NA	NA	CASSYTPGAGSTHQPQHF	TGTGCCAGCAGTTACACCCCCGGGGCGGGGAGTACCCATCAGCCCCAGCATTTT
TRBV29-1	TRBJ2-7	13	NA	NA	CSVFGGSTYEQYF	TGCAGCGTTTTTGGGGGGAGTACCTACGAGCAGTACTTC
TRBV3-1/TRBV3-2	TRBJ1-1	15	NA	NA	CASSQRSREDTEAFF	TGTGCCAGCAGCCAACGATCCAGGGAAGATACTGAAGCTTTCTTT
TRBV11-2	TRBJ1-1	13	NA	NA	CASSYGRGPEAFF	TGTGCCAGCAGCTACGGCAGGGGCCCTGAAGCTTTCTTT
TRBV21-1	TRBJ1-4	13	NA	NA	CASMDRGKEKLFF	TGTGCCAGCATGGACAGAGGAAAGGAAAAACTGTTTTTT
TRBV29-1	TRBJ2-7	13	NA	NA	CSFTGGVTYEQYF	TGCAGCTTTACAGGGGGGGTGACCTACGAGCAGTACTTC
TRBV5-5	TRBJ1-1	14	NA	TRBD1	CASSPTGLGTEAFF	TGTGCCAGCAGCCCGACAGGGCTCGGCACTGAAGCTTTCTTT
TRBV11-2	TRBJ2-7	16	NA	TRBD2	CASSLVASGGRNEQYF	TGTGCCAGCAGCTTAGTGGCTAGCGGGGGGCGGAACGAGCAGTACTTC
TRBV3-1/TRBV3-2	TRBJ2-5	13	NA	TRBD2	CASSLGTTETQYF	TGTGCCAGCAGCCTGGGGACTACAGAGACCCAGTACTTC
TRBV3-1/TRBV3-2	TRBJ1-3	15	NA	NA	CASSRRDLSGNTIYF	TGTGCCAGCAGCCGGCGGGATCTCTCTGGAAACACCATATATTTT
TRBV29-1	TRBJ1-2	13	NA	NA	CSVGRDRGYGYTF	TGCAGCGTTGGGCGGGATCGGGGCTATGGCTACACCTTC
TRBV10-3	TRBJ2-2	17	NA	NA	CAISELQGGRSVGELFF	TGTGCCATCAGTGAGTTACAGGGGGGGAGGAGTGTCGGGGAGCTGTTTTTT
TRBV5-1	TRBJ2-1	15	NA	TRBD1	CASSLRTGKDNEQFF	TGCGCCAGCAGCTTACGGACAGGAAAGGACAATGAGCAGTTCTTC
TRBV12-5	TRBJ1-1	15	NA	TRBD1	CASGSPGGGNTEAFF	TGTGCTAGTGGTTCCCCAGGGGGCGGGAACACTGAAGCTTTCTTT
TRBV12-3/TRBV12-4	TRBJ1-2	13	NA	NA	CASSLQGIYGYTF	TGTGCCAGCAGTTTACAGGGAATCTATGGCTACACCTTC
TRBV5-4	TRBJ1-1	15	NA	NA	CASSSQGKWDTEAFF	TGTGCCAGCAGCTCGCAGGGGAAATGGGACACTGAAGCTTTCTTT
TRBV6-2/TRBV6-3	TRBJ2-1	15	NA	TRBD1	CASSLRTGNYNEQFF	TGTGCCAGCAGTCTCCGGACAGGTAACTACAATGAGCAGTTCTTC
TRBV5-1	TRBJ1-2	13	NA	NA	CASSEDNNYGYTF	TGCGCCAGCAGCGAGGACAATAACTATGGCTACACCTTC
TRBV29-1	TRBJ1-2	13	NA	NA	CSVYRGYNYGYTF	TGCAGCGTTTATAGGGGTTATAACTATGGCTACACCTTC
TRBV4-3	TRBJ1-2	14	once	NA	CASSPPNFLYGYTF	TGCGCCAGCAGCCCACCTAACTTCTTGTATGGCTACACCTTC
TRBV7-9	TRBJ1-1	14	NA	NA	CASSQQVGNTEAFF	TGTGCCAGCAGCCAACAGGTAGGGAACACTGAAGCTTTCTTT
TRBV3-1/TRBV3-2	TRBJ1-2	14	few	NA	CASSPTGSYYGYTF	TGTGCCAGCAGCCCCACCGGGAGCTACTATGGCTACACCTTC
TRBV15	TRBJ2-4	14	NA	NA	CATSRDVNSHIQYF	TGTGCCACCAGCAGAGACGTAAACAGCCACATTCAGTACTTC
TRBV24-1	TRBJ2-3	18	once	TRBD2	CATSDLQTSGTSAGTQYF	TGTGCCACCAGTGATTTGCAGACTAGCGGAACCTCCGCGGGTACGCAGTATTTT